A selection of T cell receptor beta chains follows, all from one sample in a study of T cell changes during pregnancy in multiple sclerosis. The protocol was immunoSEQ multiplex PCR, while the TCRdb copy is restricted to in-frame clones and leaves out a portion. The sample lists about 54,000 clones; more than 90% were seen once. This sample comprised peripheral blood, obtained after pregnancy. These TCRs come from a female donor in good health, enrolled as a control in a pregnancy study. Each CDR3 is given with its conserved first and last residue. A D gene is named only where the DNA matches it firmly. Size values are once, few and many counts, or a class for expanded clones, and some rows have none.

v_call	j_call	d_call	cdr3_length	clone_size	cdr3_nt	cdr3_aa
TRBV4-1	TRBJ1-2	-	17	-	TGCGCCAGCAGCCCCCGAGGGCCCAGGTCTACACCCTATGGCTACACCTTC	CASSPRGPRSTPYGYTF
TRBV5-1	TRBJ1-1	-	16	-	TGCGCCAGCAGCTTGGGGCGGGCAATGGGGAACACTGAAGCTTTCTTT	CASSLGRAMGNTEAFF
TRBV18	TRBJ1-5	-	13	-	TGTGCCAGCTCACCCGATCTGGAGACGCCCCAGCATTTT	CASSPDLETPQHF
TRBV2	TRBJ2-1	TRBD1	15	-	TGTGCCAGCAGGGGGGGACAGGGGCCTTACAATGAGCAGTTCTTC	CASRGGQGPYNEQFF
TRBV6-1	TRBJ2-7	TRBD1	15	-	TGTGCCAGCAGTGAACACCTGACAGGGGGCCTCGAGCAGTACTTC	CASSEHLTGGLEQYF
TRBV28	TRBJ2-7	TRBD1	16	-	TGTGCCAGCAGAGAATTGGGGACAGACTTGACCTACGAGCAGTACTTC	CASRELGTDLTYEQYF
TRBV5-1	TRBJ2-1	-	16	-	TGCGCCAGCAGCTTGGACTACGGACAGACCTACAATGAGCAGTTCTTC	CASSLDYGQTYNEQFF
TRBV28	TRBJ1-5	TRBD1	15	-	TGTGCCAGCAGCGGGACAGGGATTAGCAATCAGCCCCAGCATTTT	CASSGTGISNQPQHF
TRBV6-5	TRBJ1-2	TRBD1	16	-	TGTGCCAGCAGTTACGTAGACAGGGGAGCGAACTATGGCTACACCTTC	CASSYVDRGANYGYTF
TRBV5-4	TRBJ2-7	TRBD2	16	-	TGTGCCAGCAGCTCAGTTTTTAGCGGGGGGCCGGGAGAGCAGTACTTC	CASSSVFSGGPGEQYF
TRBV6-1	TRBJ2-7	TRBD1	17	-	TGTGCCAGCAGTGCCCGAGGCGGCGGGACAGGGGTATCCGAGCAGTACTTC	CASSARGGGTGVSEQYF
TRBV25-1	TRBJ2-5	TRBD1	15	-	TGTGCCAGCAGTGCCTACAGGGGCCTCTGGGAGACCCAGTACTTC	CASSAYRGLWETQYF
TRBV11-2	TRBJ2-1	-	11	-	TGTGCCAGCAGCTTCCGCAATGAGCAGTTCTTC	CASSFRNEQFF
TRBV13	TRBJ2-5	TRBD2	14	-	TGTGCCAGCAGCCCGCGGGGGGGCCAAGAGACCCAGTACTTC	CASSPRGGQETQYF
TRBV5-4	TRBJ2-5	-	13	-	TGTGCCAGCAGCCTCCGGGGTGTGGAGACCCAGTACTTC	CASSLRGVETQYF
TRBV5-1	TRBJ1-5	-	15	-	TGCGCCAGCAGCTTCCACGGAGGGGACAATCAGCCCCAGCATTTT	CASSFHGGDNQPQHF
TRBV28	TRBJ2-5	-	15	-	TGTGCCAGCAGTTTAGGCGGTGCAGAACAAGAGACCCAGTACTTC	CASSLGGAEQETQYF
TRBV7-9	TRBJ1-2	-	13	-	TGTGCCAGCCTTCCGGGGGGAAGCTATGGCTACACCTTC	CASLPGGSYGYTF
TRBV2	TRBJ1-2	TRBD1	14	once	TGTGCCAGCAGTGAAATTGACAGGGCCTATGGCTACACCTTC	CASSEIDRAYGYTF
TRBV9	TRBJ2-7	-	12	-	TGTGCCAGCAGCGCTCATGGGGGGGAGCAGTACTTC	CASSAHGGEQYF
TRBV6-6	TRBJ1-5	-	15	-	TGTGCCAGCAGTGGGGGGTACTATAGCAATCAGCCCCAGCATTTT	CASSGGYYSNQPQHF
TRBV7-2	TRBJ2-3	-	14	-	TGTGCCAGCAGCTTAGCTACTAGCACAGATACGCAGTATTTT	CASSLATSTDTQYF
TRBV6-1	TRBJ1-3	TRBD1	15	-	TGTGCCAGTGCCCAATTACAGGGGGTAGGAAACACCATATATTTT	CASAQLQGVGNTIYF
TRBV10-1	TRBJ2-4	TRBD2	15	-	TGCGCCAGCAGCGAGAGGGTAGCGGGAGGGAACATTCAGTACTTC	CASSERVAGGNIQYF
TRBV6-1	TRBJ1-2	-	14	-	TGTGCCAGCAGTGAGCCGGGAGCGGCTAGCGGCTACACCTTC	CASSEPGAASGYTF
TRBV9	TRBJ2-1	-	14	few	TGTGCCAGCAGCGGTGCGGGCTCCTACAATGAGCAGTTCTTC	CASSGAGSYNEQFF
TRBV19	TRBJ2-3	-	13	-	TGTGCCAGTGCTCCAGGGGTTACAGATACGCAGTATTTT	CASAPGVTDTQYF
TRBV30	TRBJ2-5	-	12	-	TGTGCCTGGAGAATTAGCTCAGAGACCCAGTACTTC	CAWRISSETQYF
TRBV10-3	TRBJ1-1	TRBD1	13	-	TGTGCCATCATGGGACAGGGGAGCGGGGGAGCTTTCTTT	CAIMGQGSGGAFF
TRBV7-2	TRBJ1-5	-	14	-	TGTGCCAGCAGCCTCGGGATTCTAAATCAGCCCCAGCATTTT	CASSLGILNQPQHF
TRBV7-8	TRBJ1-6	-	14	few	TGTGCCAGCAGCTCAGGGGAAGGGGAATCACCCCTCCACTTT	CASSSGEGESPLHF
TRBV29-1	TRBJ2-5	TRBD2	15	-	TGCAGCGTTGGCCCGGGGCGTCGGGGGGAGGGGACCCAGTACTTC	CSVGPGRRGEGTQYF